This T cell receptor beta chain was observed in a study of PD-1 blockade in classical Hodgkin lymphoma. As for the study in general: A 3 mg/kg intravenous dose of nivolumab was received by patients every 2 weeks.

Note on this clone: What it binds is not known.

Study conclusions and caveats: Complete responders' baseline diversity resembled that of newly diagnosed patients.

The time point here: cycle 4 day 1 (C4D1), after more than 5 weeks of nivolumab. Exposure to brentuximab vedotin varied, and each patient had relapsed following autologous stem cell transplantation. The V gene's germline CDR1 is SGDLS and CDR2 YYNGEE. V dropped 2 bases and J dropped 3 bases, with 11 bases sitting between them. The length of the CDR3 is 14 residues. Assay: immunoSEQ multiplex PCR; the TCRdb copy retains only in-frame clones and omits some. The sample includes fewer than 95,000 clones, about 83% of them seen just once. This sequence joins TRBV9 and TRBJ1-2, with a possible D match to TRBD1 (5 bases). The source of this sequence is a human donor with classical Hodgkin lymphoma. The sequencing here drew on peripheral blood mononuclear cells (PBMCs), taken before the fourth cycle of nivolumab. CDR3 in amino acids: CASSVGQGDYGYTF. CDR3 coding DNA: TGTGCCAGCAGCGTGGGGCAGGGTGACTATGGCTACACCTTC.